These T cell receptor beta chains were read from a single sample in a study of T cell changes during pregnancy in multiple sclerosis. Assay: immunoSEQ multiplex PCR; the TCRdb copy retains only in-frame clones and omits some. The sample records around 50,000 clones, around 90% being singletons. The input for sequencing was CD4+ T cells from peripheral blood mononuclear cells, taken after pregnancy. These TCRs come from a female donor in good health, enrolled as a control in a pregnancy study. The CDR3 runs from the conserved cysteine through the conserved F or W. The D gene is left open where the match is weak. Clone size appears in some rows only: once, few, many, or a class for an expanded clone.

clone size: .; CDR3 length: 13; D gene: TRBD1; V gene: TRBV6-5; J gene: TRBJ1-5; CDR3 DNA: TGTGCCAGCAGCCAGGGGGCCTATCAGCCCCAGCATTTT; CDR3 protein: CASSQGAYQPQHF
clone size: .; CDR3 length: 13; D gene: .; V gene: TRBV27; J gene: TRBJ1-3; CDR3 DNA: TGTGCCAGCAGTTTCAACTCTGGAAACACCATATATTTT; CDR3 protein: CASSFNSGNTIYF
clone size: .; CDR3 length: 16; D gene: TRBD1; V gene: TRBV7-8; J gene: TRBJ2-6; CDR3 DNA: TGTGCCAGCAGCTCACAGGGGGTCTCTGGGGCCAACGTCCTGACTTTC; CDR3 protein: CASSSQGVSGANVLTF
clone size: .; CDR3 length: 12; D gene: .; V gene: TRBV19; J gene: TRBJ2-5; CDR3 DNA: TGTGCCAGTAGTGTCAGGGGAGAGACCCAGTACTTC; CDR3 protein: CASSVRGETQYF
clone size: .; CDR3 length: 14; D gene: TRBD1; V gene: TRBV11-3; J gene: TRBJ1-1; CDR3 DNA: TGTGCCAGCAGCACAGGGGGCTCGAACACTGAAGCTTTCTTT; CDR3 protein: CASSTGGSNTEAFF
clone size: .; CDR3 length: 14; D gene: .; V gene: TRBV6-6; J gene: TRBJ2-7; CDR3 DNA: TGTGCCAGCAGTTACTCGAGAATAGTTTTCGAGCAGTACTTC; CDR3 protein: CASSYSRIVFEQYF
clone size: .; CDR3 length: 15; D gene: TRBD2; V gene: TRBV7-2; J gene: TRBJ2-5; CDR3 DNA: TGTGCCAGCAGCTTAGCAGCGGGGCCGCAAGAGACCCAGTACTTC; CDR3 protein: CASSLAAGPQETQYF
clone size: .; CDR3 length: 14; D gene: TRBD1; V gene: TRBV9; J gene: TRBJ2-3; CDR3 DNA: TGTGCCAGCAGCGTGAGACAGGGGTCAGATACGCAGTATTTT; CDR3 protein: CASSVRQGSDTQYF
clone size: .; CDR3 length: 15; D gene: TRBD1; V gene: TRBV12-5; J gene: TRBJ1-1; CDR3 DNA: TGTGCTAGTGGTCGGACAGGGGATCACCGTGGGAGGGCTTTCTTT; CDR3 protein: CASGRTGDHRGRAFF
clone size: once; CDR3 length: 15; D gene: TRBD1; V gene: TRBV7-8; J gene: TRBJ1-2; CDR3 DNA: TGTGCCAGCAGCTCCTACCGGGACAGTAACTATGGCTACACCTTC; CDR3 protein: CASSSYRDSNYGYTF
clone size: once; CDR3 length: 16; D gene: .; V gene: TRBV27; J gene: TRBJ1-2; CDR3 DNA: TGTGCCAGCAGTTTATCCGTCCCAGGGAAGAACTATGGCTACACCTTC; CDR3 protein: CASSLSVPGKNYGYTF
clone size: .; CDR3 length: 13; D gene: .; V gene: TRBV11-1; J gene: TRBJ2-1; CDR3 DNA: TGTGCCAGCAGCTTAGCGCGGTACAATGAGCAGTTCTTC; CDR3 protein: CASSLARYNEQFF
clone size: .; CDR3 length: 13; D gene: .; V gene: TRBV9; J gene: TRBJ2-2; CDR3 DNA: TGTGCCAGCAGCGCCCGACTAAGCGGGGAGCTGTTTTTT; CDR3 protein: CASSARLSGELFF
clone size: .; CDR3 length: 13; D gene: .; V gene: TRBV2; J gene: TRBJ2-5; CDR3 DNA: TGTGCCAGCAGTGAGAGGAGGGAAGAGACCCAGTACTTC; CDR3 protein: CASSERREETQYF
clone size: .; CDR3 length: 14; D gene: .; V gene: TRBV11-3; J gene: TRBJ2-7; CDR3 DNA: TGTGCCAGCAGCTTAGGGGGGACTGGCTACGAGCAGTACTTC; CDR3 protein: CASSLGGTGYEQYF
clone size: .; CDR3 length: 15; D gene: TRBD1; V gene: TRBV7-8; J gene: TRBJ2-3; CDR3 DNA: TGTGCCATAACCCGAAACAGGGGGCGCACAGATACGCAGTATTTT; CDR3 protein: CAITRNRGRTDTQYF
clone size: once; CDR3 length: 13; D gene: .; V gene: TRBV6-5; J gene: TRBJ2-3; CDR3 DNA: TGTGCCAGCAGGCGGCAGGACTTGAAAGCGCAGTATTTT; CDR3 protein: CASRRQDLKAQYF
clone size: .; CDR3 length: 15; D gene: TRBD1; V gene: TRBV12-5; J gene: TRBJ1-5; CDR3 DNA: TGTGCTAGTGCCTCAGGGACAGCTAAAAATCAGCCCCAGCATTTT; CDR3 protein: CASASGTAKNQPQHF
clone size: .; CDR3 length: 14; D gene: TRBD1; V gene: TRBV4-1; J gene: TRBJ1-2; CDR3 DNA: TGCGCCAGCAGCGGTCGACAGGGTTCCTATGGCTACACCTTC; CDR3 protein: CASSGRQGSYGYTF
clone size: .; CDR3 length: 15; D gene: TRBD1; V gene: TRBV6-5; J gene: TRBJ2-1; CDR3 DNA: TGTGCCACCCGGGACAGACCCTACTCCTACAATGAGCAGTTCTTC; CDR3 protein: CATRDRPYSYNEQFF
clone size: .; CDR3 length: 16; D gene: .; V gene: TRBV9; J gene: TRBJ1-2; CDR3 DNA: TGTGCCAGCAGCGTAGTGTCGGGTGCGGCTAACTATGGCTACACCTTC; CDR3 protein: CASSVVSGAANYGYTF
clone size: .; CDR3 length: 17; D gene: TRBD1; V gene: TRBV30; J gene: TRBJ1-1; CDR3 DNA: TGTGCCTGGAGTCCTCACAGGGGCGAATGGAGGAACACTGAAGCTTTCTTT; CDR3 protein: CAWSPHRGEWRNTEAFF
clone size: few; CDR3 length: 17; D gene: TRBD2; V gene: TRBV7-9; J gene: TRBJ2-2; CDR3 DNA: TGTGCCAGCAGCTTAGCAGGACTAGCGGGAGTAAACGGGGAGCTGTTTTTT; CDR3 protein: CASSLAGLAGVNGELFF
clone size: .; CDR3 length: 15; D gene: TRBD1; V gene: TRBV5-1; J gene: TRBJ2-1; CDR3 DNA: TGCGCCAGCAGCTTGGCCAGGGGGACCTACAATGAGCAGTTCTTC; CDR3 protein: CASSLARGTYNEQFF
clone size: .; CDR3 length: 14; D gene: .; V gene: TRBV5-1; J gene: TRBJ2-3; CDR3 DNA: TGCGCCAGCAGCGGGGCGGTAAACACAGATACGCAGTATTTT; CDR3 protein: CASSGAVNTDTQYF
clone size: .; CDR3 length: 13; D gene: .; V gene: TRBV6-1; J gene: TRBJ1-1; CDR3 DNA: TGTGCCAGCAGTGAAGACAAAAACACTGAAGCTTTCTTT; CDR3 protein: CASSEDKNTEAFF